Listed below are T cell receptor beta chains from one sample, sequenced in a study of immune characterization of retroperitoneal liposarcoma. TCRdb reprocessed the PCR reads with MiXCR, giving one entry per CDR3 protein. The sample holds around 2,600 distinct CDR3 sequences, 20% to 25% seen once. Sequencing was carried out using tumor tissue. The receptor set was obtained from a male donor with retroperitoneal liposarcoma. Each CDR3 is given with its conserved first and last residue. D genes are given only for firm matches. Part of the rows lack a size; the others show once, few, many or a class for expanded clones.

J gene: TRBJ2-1; V gene: TRBV14; D gene: TRBD1; CDR3 length: 17; clone size: few; CDR3 DNA: TGTGCCAGCAGCCAGCATCTGGGACAGGGGGAAAGGAGTGAGCAGTTCTTC; CDR3 protein: CASSQHLGQGERSEQFF
J gene: TRBJ1-2; V gene: TRBV7-2; D gene: -; CDR3 length: 14; clone size: -; CDR3 DNA: -; CDR3 protein: CASSFGSGGRGYTF
J gene: TRBJ2-3; V gene: TRBV6-1; D gene: TRBD1; CDR3 length: 16; clone size: medium-sized; CDR3 DNA: TGTGCCAGCAGAAACCCGGGACAGGGGCCCTCAGATACGCAGTATTTT; CDR3 protein: CASRNPGQGPSDTQYF
J gene: TRBJ2-3; V gene: TRBV6-1; D gene: TRBD2; CDR3 length: 18; clone size: many; CDR3 DNA: TGTGCCAGCAGACTGGGGACTAGCGGGAGGTCTAGCACAGATACGCAGTATTTT; CDR3 protein: CASRLGTSGRSSTDTQYF
J gene: TRBJ2-1; V gene: TRBV4-3; D gene: TRBD2; CDR3 length: 16; clone size: once; CDR3 DNA: TGCGCCAGCAGCCATCTCTTTGGGGAGGGATACAATGAGCAGTTCTTC; CDR3 protein: CASSHLFGEGYNEQFF
J gene: TRBJ2-5; V gene: TRBV6-1; D gene: -; CDR3 length: 13; clone size: -; CDR3 DNA: TGTGCCAGCACGGGGCAGTTCCAAGAGACCCAGTACTTC; CDR3 protein: CASTGQFQETQYF
J gene: TRBJ2-6; V gene: TRBV7-3; D gene: -; CDR3 length: 15; clone size: many; CDR3 DNA: TGTGCCAGCAGCCCCTCGGGTTCTGGGGCCAACGTCCTGACTTTC; CDR3 protein: CASSPSGSGANVLTF
J gene: TRBJ2-1; V gene: TRBV6-6; D gene: -; CDR3 length: 14; clone size: large; CDR3 DNA: TGTGCCAGCAGTTACCGACGCACGGGGGTGCCCCAGTTCTTC; CDR3 protein: CASSYRRTGVPQFF
J gene: TRBJ2-1; V gene: TRBV6-1; D gene: -; CDR3 length: 15; clone size: many; CDR3 DNA: TGTGCCAGCAGACTTAGCGCCCGATCCTACAATGAGCAGTTCTTC; CDR3 protein: CASRLSARSYNEQFF
J gene: TRBJ1-5; V gene: TRBV6-1; D gene: -; CDR3 length: 14; clone size: -; CDR3 DNA: TGTGCCAGCTATTCCCTCCAGGGGAATCAGCCCCAGCATTTT; CDR3 protein: CASYSLQGNQPQHF
J gene: TRBJ1-1; V gene: TRBV6-1; D gene: -; CDR3 length: 10; clone size: few; CDR3 DNA: TGTGCCAGCAGTGAAAATGAAGCTTTCTTT; CDR3 protein: CASSENEAFF
J gene: TRBJ2-1; V gene: TRBV6-1; D gene: -; CDR3 length: 14; clone size: medium-sized; CDR3 DNA: TGTGTAGCCGGCGCGGGGGAGAGGGGGAATGAGCAGTTCTTC; CDR3 protein: CVAGAGERGNEQFF
J gene: TRBJ2-7; V gene: TRBV7-2; D gene: -; CDR3 length: 12; clone size: medium-sized; CDR3 DNA: TGTGCCAGCAGCTTGACTCGTTACGAGCAGTACTTC; CDR3 protein: CASSLTRYEQYF
J gene: TRBJ2-1; V gene: TRBV6-1; D gene: TRBD2; CDR3 length: 17; clone size: medium-sized; CDR3 DNA: TGTGCCAGCAGTGAGGAGACTAGCGGGGGGGTCCAAGAGACCCAGTTCTTC; CDR3 protein: CASSEETSGGVQETQFF
J gene: TRBJ1-5; V gene: TRBV4-3; D gene: TRBD1; CDR3 length: 14; clone size: -; CDR3 DNA: TGCGCCAGCAGCCACGGGACAGTCAATCAGCCCCAGCATTTT; CDR3 protein: CASSHGTVNQPQHF
J gene: TRBJ2-1; V gene: TRBV6-1; D gene: -; CDR3 length: 14; clone size: large; CDR3 DNA: TGTGCCAGCAGTGAGTACTCGATCTCCTACGAGCAGTTCTTC; CDR3 protein: CASSEYSISYEQFF
J gene: TRBJ2-7; V gene: TRBV12-3/TRBV12-4; D gene: TRBD2; CDR3 length: 16; clone size: medium-sized; CDR3 DNA: TGTGCCAGCAGTTCTAGCGGAGGCCGCTCCTACAATGAGCAGTACTTC; CDR3 protein: CASSSSGGRSYNEQYF
J gene: TRBJ2-5; V gene: TRBV6-6; D gene: -; CDR3 length: 13; clone size: medium-sized; CDR3 DNA: TGTGCCAGCAGTTGGGCCGTTAACAATGAGCAGTACTTC; CDR3 protein: CASSWAVNNEQYF
J gene: TRBJ2-5; V gene: TRBV6-1; D gene: TRBD2; CDR3 length: 15; clone size: medium-sized; CDR3 DNA: TGTGCCAGCAGTGGGACTAGCGGGGGGGCAGAGACCCAGTACTTC; CDR3 protein: CASSGTSGGAETQYF
J gene: TRBJ2-2; V gene: TRBV7-2; D gene: -; CDR3 length: 12; clone size: -; CDR3 DNA: TGTGCCAGCAGCCTTTGGGCCGGGGAGCTGTTTTTT; CDR3 protein: CASSLWAGELFF
J gene: TRBJ2-1; V gene: TRBV6-1; D gene: -; CDR3 length: 17; clone size: few; CDR3 DNA: TGTGCCAGCTGGTCTAGCCTCCTTGGAGGATCCTACAATGAGCAGTTCTTC; CDR3 protein: CASWSSLLGGSYNEQFF
J gene: TRBJ2-5; V gene: TRBV11-3; D gene: TRBD2; CDR3 length: 15; clone size: few; CDR3 DNA: TGTGCCAGCAGTCCAGGACTAGCGGGAAGGGAGACCCAGTACTTC; CDR3 protein: CASSPGLAGRETQYF
J gene: TRBJ2-1; V gene: TRBV7-8; D gene: TRBD1; CDR3 length: 17; clone size: medium-sized; CDR3 DNA: TGTGCCAGCAGCTCGATATTCCCCGGGACAGTCCAAGAGACCCAGTTCTTC; CDR3 protein: CASSSIFPGTVQETQFF
J gene: TRBJ2-1; V gene: TRBV6-1; D gene: -; CDR3 length: 16; clone size: large; CDR3 DNA: TGTGCCAGCAGAGAGGGACTGGCTAGCACCTACAATGAGCAGTTCTTC; CDR3 protein: CASREGLASTYNEQFF
J gene: TRBJ2-6; V gene: TRBV7-6; D gene: TRBD1; CDR3 length: 17; clone size: medium-sized; CDR3 DNA: TGTGCCAGCAGCTCCGGGACAGGGGGCTCTGGGGCCAACGTCCTGACTTTC; CDR3 protein: CASSSGTGGSGANVLTF
J gene: TRBJ2-1; V gene: TRBV7-2; D gene: -; CDR3 length: 15; clone size: -; CDR3 DNA: TGTGCCAGCAGCTTAGATGGCGGGGCCTACAATGAGCAGTTCTTC; CDR3 protein: CASSLDGGAYNEQFF
J gene: TRBJ2-7; V gene: TRBV12-3/TRBV12-4; D gene: TRBD2; CDR3 length: 14; clone size: many; CDR3 DNA: TGTGCCAGCAGTTTTGGTAGCGGGGGGGACGAGCAGTACTTC; CDR3 protein: CASSFGSGGDEQYF
J gene: TRBJ1-3; V gene: TRBV6-1; D gene: -; CDR3 length: 14; clone size: -; CDR3 DNA: TGTGCCAGCAGAAATCAGGGCTCTGGAAACACCATATATTTT; CDR3 protein: CASRNQGSGNTIYF
J gene: TRBJ1-2; V gene: TRBV6-2/TRBV6-3; D gene: TRBD1; CDR3 length: 16; clone size: -; CDR3 DNA: TGTGCCAGCAGTTACTCACAAGAACCAGGGGGCTTCGGCTACACCTTC; CDR3 protein: CASSYSQEPGGFGYTF
J gene: TRBJ2-1; V gene: TRBV12-3/TRBV12-4; D gene: -; CDR3 length: 14; clone size: -; CDR3 DNA: TGTGCCAGCAGGGGGTCCGGGGGAGGAGATGAGCAGTTCTTC; CDR3 protein: CASRGSGGGDEQFF
J gene: TRBJ2-1; V gene: TRBV7-2; D gene: -; CDR3 length: 14; clone size: medium-sized; CDR3 DNA: TGTGCTAGCAACCCCGGGGGTGTGACCTACGAGCAGTTCTTC; CDR3 protein: CASNPGGVTYEQFF
J gene: TRBJ2-5; V gene: TRBV6-6; D gene: -; CDR3 length: 16; clone size: large; CDR3 DNA: TGTGCCAGCAGTTACTCGATCGGGGAAGGGGCAGAGACCCAGTACTTC; CDR3 protein: CASSYSIGEGAETQYF
J gene: TRBJ2-1; V gene: TRBV11-3; D gene: TRBD1; CDR3 length: 14; clone size: -; CDR3 DNA: TGTGCCAGCAGCTTGGGACAGTACCAAGAGACCCAGTTCTTC; CDR3 protein: CASSLGQYQETQFF
J gene: TRBJ2-7; V gene: TRBV7-3; D gene: -; CDR3 length: 13; clone size: medium-sized; CDR3 DNA: TGTGCCAGCAGCTTAACCGGGGACAATGAGCAGTACTTC; CDR3 protein: CASSLTGDNEQYF
J gene: TRBJ2-3; V gene: TRBV6-8; D gene: TRBD1; CDR3 length: 17; clone size: -; CDR3 DNA: TGTGCCAGCAGTCACCCCGAGTCGGGACAGGGGGCAGATACGCAGTATTTT; CDR3 protein: CASSHPESGQGADTQYF
J gene: TRBJ2-7; V gene: TRBV7-6; D gene: -; CDR3 length: 14; clone size: medium-sized; CDR3 DNA: TGTGCCAGCAGCTTCGGATTTCCCGCCTACGAGCAGTACTTC; CDR3 protein: CASSFGFPAYEQYF
J gene: TRBJ2-7; V gene: TRBV6-1; D gene: -; CDR3 length: 13; clone size: medium-sized; CDR3 DNA: TGTGCCAGCAGAACGGGGGCCTACAATGAGCAGTACTTC; CDR3 protein: CASRTGAYNEQYF
J gene: TRBJ2-4; V gene: TRBV6-5; D gene: -; CDR3 length: 15; clone size: once; CDR3 DNA: TGTGCCAGCAGGCCTCGGACAGTAGCCAAAAACATTCAGTACTTC; CDR3 protein: CASRPRTVAKNIQYF
J gene: TRBJ2-7; V gene: TRBV7-6; D gene: -; CDR3 length: 14; clone size: medium-sized; CDR3 DNA: TGTGCCAGCACCCGGGGCAGGGACTCCTACGAGCAGTACTTC; CDR3 protein: CASTRGRDSYEQYF
J gene: TRBJ2-1; V gene: TRBV27; D gene: TRBD2; CDR3 length: 14; clone size: large; CDR3 DNA: TGTGCCAGCAGCCCCGCACTAGCGGGGGCTGAGCAGTTCTTC; CDR3 protein: CASSPALAGAEQFF
J gene: TRBJ2-7; V gene: TRBV10-2; D gene: -; CDR3 length: 13; clone size: medium-sized; CDR3 DNA: TGCGCCAGCAGTGATCCAGGGCGGGGGCAACAGTACTTC; CDR3 protein: CASSDPGRGQQYF
J gene: TRBJ2-3; V gene: TRBV6-5; D gene: TRBD2; CDR3 length: 16; clone size: -; CDR3 DNA: TGTGCCAGCAGTTACAGAGGGACTAGCGGGGCGGATACGCAGTATTTT; CDR3 protein: CASSYRGTSGADTQYF
J gene: TRBJ2-7; V gene: TRBV25-1; D gene: -; CDR3 length: 12; clone size: medium-sized; CDR3 DNA: TGTGCCAGCAGCACACAAGCCGGCGAGCAGTACTTC; CDR3 protein: CASSTQAGEQYF
J gene: TRBJ2-1; V gene: TRBV6-6; D gene: -; CDR3 length: 15; clone size: large; CDR3 DNA: TGTGCCAGCAGTTACTCGGCTAGAGCGAACAATGAGCAGTTCTTC; CDR3 protein: CASSYSARANNEQFF
J gene: TRBJ2-1; V gene: TRBV7-2; D gene: -; CDR3 length: 14; clone size: medium-sized; CDR3 DNA: TGTGCCAGCAGCTTTGGGCAGCCGGGGGAGACCCAGTTCTTC; CDR3 protein: CASSFGQPGETQFF
J gene: TRBJ2-7; V gene: TRBV6-1; D gene: TRBD2; CDR3 length: 16; clone size: medium-sized; CDR3 DNA: TGTGCCAGCAGTTCTCCCGGGACTAGCTCCTACAATGAGCAGTACTTC; CDR3 protein: CASSSPGTSSYNEQYF
J gene: TRBJ2-7; V gene: TRBV6-5; D gene: -; CDR3 length: 14; clone size: -; CDR3 DNA: TGTGCCAGTTCGGGGACCGATAGCTCCTACGAGCAGTACTTC; CDR3 protein: CASSGTDSSYEQYF
J gene: TRBJ1-1; V gene: TRBV27; D gene: -; CDR3 length: 15; clone size: -; CDR3 DNA: TGTGCCAGCAGTTTATCGAAGGAGGGAAACACTGAAGCTTTCTTT; CDR3 protein: CASSLSKEGNTEAFF
J gene: TRBJ2-7; V gene: TRBV7-2; D gene: TRBD2; CDR3 length: 17; clone size: medium-sized; CDR3 DNA: TGTGCCAGCAGCTTAGCCCCAACTAGCGGGAAAGGGAATGAGCAGTACTTC; CDR3 protein: CASSLAPTSGKGNEQYF